The clone carrying this T cell receptor (beta chain) was detected ten times or more. Its cognate antigen is unknown. Unique molecular identifiers were built into the TCRbeta library. MiXCR, run by TCRdb on the PCR reads, gives a single entry per CDR3 protein. The repertoire consists of 200,000 to 300,000 distinct CDR3 sequences, with roughly 26% occurring once and the leading ten covering roughly 2.6%. The data stem from a study of T-cell reconstitution after alpha-beta-depleted transplantation in children. Study findings and constraints: There were some patients whose high TCRbeta diversity at day 60 came from surviving recipient T cells and thymic progenitors. T-cell numbers and diversity, one year after transplant, stemmed largely from T cells that were newly produced. Reportedly, only several hundred clones from non-depleted graft cells drove alpha-beta T-cell counts at about two months.

Germline CDR1 reads MNHEY; CDR2 reads SMNVEV (reference sequence). V shed 0 bases and J 5 bases; nucleotides not matched to a gene: 2. CDR3 length: 14 residues. The TCR sequence derives from a girl aged 2 to 10 with Fanconi anemia, due to receive a stem cell transplant. The chain carries TRBV27 and TRBJ2-7; 9 bases line up with TRBD2. The sequenced sample was PBMCs, obtained before TCRalphabeta/CD19-depleted stem cell transplant. The CDR3 DNA is TGTGCCAGCAGTTTATCAGCGGGAGGACACGAGCAGTACTTC. It encodes CASSLSAGGHEQYF.